Here is one T cell receptor (beta chain) with its context. Antigen specificity is unknown. This specimen belongs to a study of radiotherapy plus CTLA-4 blockade in lung cancer. Overall study findings and caveats: TCR clones originating in tumors grew in number in blood after radiotherapy plus ipilimumab.

Data came from immunoSEQ multiplex PCR; TCRdb stores just in-frame clones and leaves some out. The table records 130,000 or so clones, about 90% of them present only once. CDR1 and CDR2 (germline): KGHSH, LQKENI. This CDR3 is 17 amino acids long. V gave up 6 bases and J gave up 5 bases, with 26 bases separating them. It was focal radiation plus CTLA-4 blockade with ipilimumab that patients with chemo-refractory metastatic non-small-cell lung cancer received. The receptor was isolated from a human donor with non-small cell lung cancer that progressed on radiotherapy plus ipilimumab. Sequenced here: peripheral blood, sampled from a patient treated with radiotherapy plus ipilimumab. The V gene is TRBV18, the J gene TRBJ2-7; D is perhaps TRBD1 or TRBD2 (5 bases each). The CDR3 loop reads CASSPLRDVGNLNEQYF. DNA for the CDR3: TGTGCCAGCTCCCCGCTCCGGGACGTTGGGAACCTAAACGAGCAGTACTTC.